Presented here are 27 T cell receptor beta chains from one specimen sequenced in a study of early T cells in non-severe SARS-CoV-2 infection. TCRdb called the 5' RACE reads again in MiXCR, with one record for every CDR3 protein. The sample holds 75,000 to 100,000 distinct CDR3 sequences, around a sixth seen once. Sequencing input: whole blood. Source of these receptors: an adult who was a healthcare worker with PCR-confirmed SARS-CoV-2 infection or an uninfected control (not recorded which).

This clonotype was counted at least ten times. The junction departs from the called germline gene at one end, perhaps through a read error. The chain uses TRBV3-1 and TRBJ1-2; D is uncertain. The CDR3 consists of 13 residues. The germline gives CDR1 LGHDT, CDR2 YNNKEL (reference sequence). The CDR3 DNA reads TGTGCCAGCAGCCAAGATATCGCGACTAGGAGTTTCTTC. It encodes CASSQDIATRSFF.

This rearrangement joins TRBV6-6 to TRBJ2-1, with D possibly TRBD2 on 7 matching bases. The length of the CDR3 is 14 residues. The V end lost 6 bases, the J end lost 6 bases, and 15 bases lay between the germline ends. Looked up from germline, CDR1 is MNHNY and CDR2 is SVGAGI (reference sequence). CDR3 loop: CASSDGGGRNEQFF. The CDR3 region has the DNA TGTGCCAGCAGCGATGGGGGGGGCCGCAATGAGCAGTTCTTC.

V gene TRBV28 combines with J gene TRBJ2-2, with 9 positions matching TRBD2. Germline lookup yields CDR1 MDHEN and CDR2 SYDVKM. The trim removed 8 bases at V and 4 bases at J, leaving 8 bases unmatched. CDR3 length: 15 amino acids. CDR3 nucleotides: TGTGCCAGCTCCGTGGTAGCGGGAGTCACCGGGGAGCTGTTTTTT. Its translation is CASSVVAGVTGELFF. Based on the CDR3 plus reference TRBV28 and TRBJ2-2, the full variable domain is DVKVTQSSRYLVKRTGEKVFLECVQDMDHENMFWYRQDPGLGLRLIYFSYDVKMKEKGDIPEGYSVSREKKERFSLILESASTNQTSMYLCASSVVAGVTGELFFGEGSRLTVL.

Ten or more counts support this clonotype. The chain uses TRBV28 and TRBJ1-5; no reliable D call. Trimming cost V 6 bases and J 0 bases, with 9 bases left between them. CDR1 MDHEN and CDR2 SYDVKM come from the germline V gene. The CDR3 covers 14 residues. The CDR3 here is CASSLTASNQPQHF. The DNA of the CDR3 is TGTGCCAGCAGCCTGACTGCTAGCAATCAGCCCCAGCATTTT. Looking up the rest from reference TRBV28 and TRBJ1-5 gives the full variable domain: DVKVTQSSRYLVKRTGEKVFLECVQDMDHENMFWYRQDPGLGLRLIYFSYDVKMKEKGDIPEGYSVSREKKERFSLILESASTNQTSMYLCASSLTASNQPQHFGDGTRLSIL.

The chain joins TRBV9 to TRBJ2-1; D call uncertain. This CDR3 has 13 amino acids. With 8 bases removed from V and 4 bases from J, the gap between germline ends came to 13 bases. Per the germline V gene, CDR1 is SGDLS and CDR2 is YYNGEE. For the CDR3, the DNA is TGTGCCAGTCTGGGAAAGCCTTACAATGAGCAGTTCTTC. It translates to CASLGKPYNEQFF.

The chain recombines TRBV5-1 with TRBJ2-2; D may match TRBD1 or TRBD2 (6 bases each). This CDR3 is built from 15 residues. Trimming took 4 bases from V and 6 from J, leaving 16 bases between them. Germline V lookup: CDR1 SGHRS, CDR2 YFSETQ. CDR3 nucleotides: TGCGCCAGCAGCCTGACTCGGGGGCAGCCCGGGGAGCTGTTTTTT. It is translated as CASSLTRGQPGELFF.

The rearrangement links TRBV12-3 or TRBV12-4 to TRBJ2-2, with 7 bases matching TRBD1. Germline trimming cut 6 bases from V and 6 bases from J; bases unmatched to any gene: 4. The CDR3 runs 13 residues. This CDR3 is CASRATGSGELFF. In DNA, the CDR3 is TGTGCCAGCAGGGCGACAGGGTCCGGGGAGCTGTTTTTT.

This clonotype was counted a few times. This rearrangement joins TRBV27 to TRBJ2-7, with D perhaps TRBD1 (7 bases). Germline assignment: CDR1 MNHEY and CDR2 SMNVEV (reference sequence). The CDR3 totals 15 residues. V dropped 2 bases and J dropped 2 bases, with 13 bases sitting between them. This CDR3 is CASSLRRDRPYEQYF. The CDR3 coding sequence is TGTGCCAGCAGTTTAAGGCGGGACAGACCCTACGAGCAGTACTTC.

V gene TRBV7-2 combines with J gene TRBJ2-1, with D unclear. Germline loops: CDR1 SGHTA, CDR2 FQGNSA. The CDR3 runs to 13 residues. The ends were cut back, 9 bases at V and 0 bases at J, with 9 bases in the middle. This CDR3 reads CASQYSSYNEQFF. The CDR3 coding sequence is TGTGCCAGTCAATACAGCTCCTACAATGAGCAGTTCTTC.

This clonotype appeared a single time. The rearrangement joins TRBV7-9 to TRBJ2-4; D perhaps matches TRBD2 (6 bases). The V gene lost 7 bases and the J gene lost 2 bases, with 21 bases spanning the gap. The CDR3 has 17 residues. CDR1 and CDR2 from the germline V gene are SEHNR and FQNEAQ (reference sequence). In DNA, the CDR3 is TGTGCCAGCACTTCCACATTTGGGGGGATTACCAAAAACATTCAGTACTTC. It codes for CASTSTFGGITKNIQYF.

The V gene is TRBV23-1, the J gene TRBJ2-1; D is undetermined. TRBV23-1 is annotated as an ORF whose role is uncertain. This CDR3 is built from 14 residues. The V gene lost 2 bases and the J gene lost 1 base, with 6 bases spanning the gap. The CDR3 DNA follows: TGCGCCAGCAGTCAAAAGGGATCCTACAATGAGCAGTTCTTC. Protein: CASSQKGSYNEQFF.

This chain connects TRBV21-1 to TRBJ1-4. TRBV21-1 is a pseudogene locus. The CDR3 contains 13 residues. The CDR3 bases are TGTGCCAGCAGCACAGGATATCCGGAAAAACTGTTTTTT. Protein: CASSTGYPEKLFF.

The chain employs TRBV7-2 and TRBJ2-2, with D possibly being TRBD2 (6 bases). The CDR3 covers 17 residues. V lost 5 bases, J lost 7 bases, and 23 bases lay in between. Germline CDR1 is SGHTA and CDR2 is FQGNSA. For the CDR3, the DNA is TGTGCCAGCAGCCGTACCAACTCTGCAGGGCGGGGCGGGGAGCTGTTTTTT. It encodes CASSRTNSAGRGGELFF.

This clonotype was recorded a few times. CDR3 nucleotides: TGTGCCATCAGGACTGACACCGGGGAGCTGTTTTTT. This translates into CAIRTDTGELFF. The genes are TRBV10-3 and TRBJ2-2; no definite D call. The CDR3 runs to 12 residues. Germline lookup yields CDR1 ENHRY and CDR2 SYGVKD. V was cut by 6 bases and J by 3 bases, with 5 bases left in between.

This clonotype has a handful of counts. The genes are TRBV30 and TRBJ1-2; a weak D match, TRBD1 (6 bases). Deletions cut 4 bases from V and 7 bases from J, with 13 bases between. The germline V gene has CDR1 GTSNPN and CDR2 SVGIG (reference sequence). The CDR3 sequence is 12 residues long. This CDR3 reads CAWTTGLRGYTF. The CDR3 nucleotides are TGTGCCTGGACAACAGGGTTACGTGGCTACACCTTC. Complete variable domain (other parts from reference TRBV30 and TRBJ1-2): SQTIHQWPATLVQPVGSPLSLECTVEGTSNPNLYWYRQAAGRGLQLLFYSVGIGQISSEVPQNLSASRPQDRQFILSSKKLLLSDSGFYLCAWTTGLRGYTFGSGTRLTVV.

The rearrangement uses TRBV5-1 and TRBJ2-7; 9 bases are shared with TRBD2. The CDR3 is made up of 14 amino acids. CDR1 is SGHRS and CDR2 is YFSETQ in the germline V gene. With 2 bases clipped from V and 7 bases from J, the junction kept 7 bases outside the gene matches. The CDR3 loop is CASSLTSGFGEQYF. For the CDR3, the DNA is TGCGCCAGCAGCTTAACTAGCGGGTTTGGGGAGCAGTACTTC.

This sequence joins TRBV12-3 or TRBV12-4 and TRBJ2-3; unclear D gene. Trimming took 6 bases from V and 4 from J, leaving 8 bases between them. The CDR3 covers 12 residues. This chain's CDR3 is CASSLSPDTQYF. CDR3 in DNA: TGTGCCAGCAGCCTTAGTCCAGATACGCAGTATTTT.

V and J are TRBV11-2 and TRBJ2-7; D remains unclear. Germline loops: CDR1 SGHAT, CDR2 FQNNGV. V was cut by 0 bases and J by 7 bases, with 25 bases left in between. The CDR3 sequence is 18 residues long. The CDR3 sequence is CASSLDPNRAHWGLEQYF. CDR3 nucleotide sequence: TGTGCCAGCAGCTTAGATCCGAACCGGGCCCACTGGGGTCTTGAGCAGTACTTC.

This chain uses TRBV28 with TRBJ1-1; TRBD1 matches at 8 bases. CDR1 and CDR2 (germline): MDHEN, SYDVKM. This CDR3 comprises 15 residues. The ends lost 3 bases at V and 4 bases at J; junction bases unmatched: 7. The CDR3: CASSLRRDRPTEAFF. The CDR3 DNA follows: TGTGCCAGCAGTTTGCGGAGGGACAGGCCCACTGAAGCTTTCTTT.

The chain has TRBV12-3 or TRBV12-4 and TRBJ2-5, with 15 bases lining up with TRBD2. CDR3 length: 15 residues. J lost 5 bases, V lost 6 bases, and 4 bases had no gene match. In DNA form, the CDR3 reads TGTGCCAGCAGGCGCGGACTAGCGGGAGGGGAGACCCAGTACTTC. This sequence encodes CASRRGLAGGETQYF.

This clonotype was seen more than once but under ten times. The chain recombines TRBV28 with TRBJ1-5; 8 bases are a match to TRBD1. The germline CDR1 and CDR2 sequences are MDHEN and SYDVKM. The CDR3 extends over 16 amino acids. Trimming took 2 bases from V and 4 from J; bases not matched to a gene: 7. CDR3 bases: TGTGCCAGCAGTTTACTCCGGACAGGGTTGAATCAGCCCCAGCATTTT. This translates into CASSLLRTGLNQPQHF. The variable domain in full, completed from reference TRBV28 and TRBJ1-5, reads DVKVTQSSRYLVKRTGEKVFLECVQDMDHENMFWYRQDPGLGLRLIYFSYDVKMKEKGDIPEGYSVSREKKERFSLILESASTNQTSMYLCASSLLRTGLNQPQHFGDGTRLSIL.

The CDR3 sequence: CASSQDRGGANVLTF. CDR3 bases: TGCGCCAGCAGCCAAGACCGGGGCGGGGCCAACGTCCTGACTTTC. This chain joins TRBV4-3 and TRBJ2-6; TRBD1 or TRBD2 may be the D gene (5 bases each). The CDR3 spans 15 residues. The germline V and J ends were trimmed by 0 bases and 4 bases, with 7 bases remaining between them. In germline, CDR1 is LGHNA, CDR2 YSLEER.

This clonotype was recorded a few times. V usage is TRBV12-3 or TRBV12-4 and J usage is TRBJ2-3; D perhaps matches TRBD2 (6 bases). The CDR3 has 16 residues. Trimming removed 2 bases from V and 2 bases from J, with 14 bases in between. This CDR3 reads CASSLLLAAFTDTQYF. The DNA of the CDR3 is TGTGCCAGCAGTTTATTATTAGCGGCGTTCACAGATACGCAGTATTTT.

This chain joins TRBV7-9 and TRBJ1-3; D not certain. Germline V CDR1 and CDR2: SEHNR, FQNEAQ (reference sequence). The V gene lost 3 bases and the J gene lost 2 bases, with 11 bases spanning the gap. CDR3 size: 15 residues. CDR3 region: CASSFGEVAGNTIYF. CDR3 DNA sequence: TGTGCCAGCAGCTTCGGGGAAGTCGCTGGAAACACCATATATTTT.

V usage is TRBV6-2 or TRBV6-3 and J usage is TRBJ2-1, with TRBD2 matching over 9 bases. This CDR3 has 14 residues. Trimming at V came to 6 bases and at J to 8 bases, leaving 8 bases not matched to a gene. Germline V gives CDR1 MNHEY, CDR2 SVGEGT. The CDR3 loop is CASRRSGRIDEQFF. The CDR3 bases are TGTGCCAGCAGACGGAGCGGGAGGATCGATGAGCAGTTCTTC.

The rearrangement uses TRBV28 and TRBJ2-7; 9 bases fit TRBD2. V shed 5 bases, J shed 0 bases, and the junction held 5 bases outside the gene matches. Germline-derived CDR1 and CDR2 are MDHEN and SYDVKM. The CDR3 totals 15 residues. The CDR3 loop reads CASSPRLAASYEQYF. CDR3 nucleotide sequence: TGTGCCAGCAGTCCCAGACTAGCGGCCTCCTACGAGCAGTACTTC.

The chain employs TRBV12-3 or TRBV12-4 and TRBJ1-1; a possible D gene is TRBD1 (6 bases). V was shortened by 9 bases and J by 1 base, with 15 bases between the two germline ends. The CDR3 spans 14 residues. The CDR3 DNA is TGTGCCAGTAGGAGGGGGGATTCGAACACTGAAGCTTTCTTT. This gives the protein CASRRGDSNTEAFF.